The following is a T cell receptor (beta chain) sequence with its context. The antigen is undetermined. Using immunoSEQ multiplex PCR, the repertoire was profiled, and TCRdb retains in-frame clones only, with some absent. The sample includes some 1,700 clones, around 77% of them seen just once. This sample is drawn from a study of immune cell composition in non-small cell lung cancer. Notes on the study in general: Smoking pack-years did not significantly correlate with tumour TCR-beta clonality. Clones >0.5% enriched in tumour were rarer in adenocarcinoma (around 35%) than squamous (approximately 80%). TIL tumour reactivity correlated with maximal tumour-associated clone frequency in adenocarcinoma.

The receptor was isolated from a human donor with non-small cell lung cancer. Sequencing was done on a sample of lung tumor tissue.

This chain's CDR3 is CASSLAGPGVTRELFF. Here the CDR3 DNA reads TGTGCCAGCAGCTTAGCGGGGCCGGGCGTGACTCGGGAGCTGTTTTTT. The chain joins TRBV7-8 to TRBJ2-2, with D maybe TRBD1 (5 bases). The CDR3 totals 16 residues. V shed 0 bases and J shed 9 bases, with 17 bases lying between them. Germline CDR1 and CDR2: SGHVS and FQNEAQ.